Sequencing of this T cell receptor (beta chain) was carried out in a study of T-cell memory formation after mild COVID-19 (dated by TCRdb to 2020 to 2022). Context from the whole study: Most TCR sequence clusters were specific to one of the two donors. T-cell clones expanding and contracting after mild COVID-19 in a couple of donors were tracked by longitudinal TCRalpha and TCRbeta repertoire sequencing. Two young, previously healthy adult volunteers, one female and one male, were included in the cohort. The paper as a whole reports these results and caveats: Contracting CD4+ clones were found mainly in CM and EM memory subsets, while CD8+ clones were enriched in EMRA. Some responding clones were detected in pre-infection memory, suggesting pre-existing cross-reactive memory T cells joined the SARS-CoV-2 response. The study covered only a couple of mild cases, and larger cohorts including severe cases with pre-infection samples were considered necessary. SARS-CoV-2 specificity was not confirmed for the second-wave clones peaking on day 37. Clones contracting from day 15 to 85 had balanced CD4/CD8 phenotypes, while a second wave expanding from day 15 to 37 was biased towards CD4+.

Ficoll-Paque density gradient centrifugation was used to isolate PBMCs. There are a few counts of this clonotype. This receptor's antigen is unknown. Base-call qualities are not available, and no considerably larger clone is one nucleotide away. Data came from an Illumina NovaSeq 6000. cDNA libraries for TCRalpha and TCRbeta were prepared by 5'RACE using constant-segment primers, with sample barcodes and unique molecular identifiers added. Trizol reagent was used to extract RNA from every sample. Library amplification was performed in two PCR steps, and a second sample barcode and Illumina TruSeq adapters were introduced in the second step. Sequencing of libraries was performed on an Illumina NovaSeq with 2 x 150 bp paired-end reads. Processing in the source paper ran as follows. With migec v1.2.7, reads were demultiplexed and then collapsed into UMI-guided consensus sequences. Using mixcr v2.1.11, UMI consensuses were aligned to TRA and TRB V and J templates and then assembled into clonotypes. A clonotype was counted as expanded or contracted only when both edgeR and NoisET called the clonotype significant, with the noise models trained on biological replicates. For edgeR calls, the cutoffs were a false discovery rate-adjusted p below 0.01 and a log2 fold-change threshold of 1. As an exploratory analysis of dynamics, PCA with hierarchical clustering was applied to max-normalized trajectories of the 1000 most abundant clonotypes. Each responding clone was given a CD4 or CD8 phenotype based on the CD4+ and CD8+ repertoires, which had been sequenced separately. Using fastp at Q25 and MiXCR, TCRdb reprocessed the public reads and kept productive beta chains. Every entry covers one CDR3 protein and lists the most common genes and DNA from its rows. These V and J calls rely on TCRdb rather than the paper's analysis. The sample records fewer than 500,000 distinct CDR3 sequences, roughly 25% of which are singletons. Approximately 12% of the sample is taken by the ten largest.

Sequences were obtained from PBMCs or a T cell subset sorted from them (not recorded which). This TCR was recovered from an adult woman who had mild COVID-19 (a few samples of this study predate the infection). The sample titles of this study are shuffled in the database, so cell type and time point are left out; the donor was told from shared clones.

The base sequence is TGTGCCAGCAGCCAGAGGACTAGCGGCTACGAGCAGTACTTC. Its protein reads: CASSQRTSGYEQYF. The rearranged segments are TRBV4-2 and TRBJ2-7, with 10 junctional bases fitting TRBD2. Taken from cysteine to phenylalanine, the CDR3 has 14 residues. The kept DNA is CDR3 alone, 42 bases in frame from the first base. CDR1 and CDR2, looked up from the germline V gene, are LGHNA and YNFKEQ. V ends up 3 bases short and J 3 bases short, with an unmatched junction base count of 2.